This T cell receptor (beta chain) is from a study of blood T cell repertoires in COVID-19. Overall study: There were acute and convalescent COVID-19 samples, and they came from the United States, Italy and Spain.

Generated by immunoSEQ multiplex PCR, the TCRdb table keeps only in-frame clones and is missing some. This sample carries more than 250,000 clones, around 88% of them seen once, and the ten largest clones take 1.6%. Trimming removed 4 bases at V and 1 base at J, with 14 bases between. CDR3 length: 16 amino acids. CDR1 is MGHRA and CDR2 is YSYEKL in the germline V gene. The sequenced material came from peripheral blood. The J gene is TRBJ1-5, the V gene TRBV4-1; possible D gene TRBD1, 5 bases. This TCR was sampled from a woman aged 25 to 39 with COVID-19, enrolled during active disease. The chain's CDR3 is CASSLQMTASNQPQHF. DNA for the CDR3: TGCGCCAGCAGCCTACAAATGACAGCGAGCAATCAGCCCCAGCATTTT.